The sequence of this T cell receptor (beta chain) was determined in a study of CD8+ T cells in alopecia areata. For the study at large: Scoring treated patients' severity relied on the percentage of scalp area affected. Study-wide results and caveats: Patients shared TCRs less clearly than mice did, possibly owing to HLA. Administration of tofacitinib significantly diminished scalp clonality and expanded CD8+ clones within the top 100.

RNA, once extracted, was reverse transcribed into cDNA for use as the sequencing template. Produced via immunoSEQ multiplex PCR; TCRdb's table is partial and in-frame only. The data hold about 210,000 clones, with around 43% observed a single time. As for treatment: oral pan-JAK inhibitor, 5-10 mg twice daily. Individuals with alopecia areata gave both lesional scalp punch biopsies and peripheral blood for collection. As to this clone: Its cognate antigen is unknown.

Trimming removed 1 base from V and 4 bases from J, with 10 bases in between. Germline CDR1 SGHVS, CDR2 FNYEAQ. This CDR3 has 14 amino acids. The sequence was obtained from a human donor with alopecia areata. The source was CD4+ T cells sorted from blood, collected at approximately week 36, from a patient treated with tofacitinib. The V gene is TRBV7-6, the J gene TRBJ1-1; D is undetermined. CDR3 sequence: CASSLGPGSTEAFF. The CDR3 nucleotides read TGTGCCAGCAGCTTAGGTCCGGGGAGCACTGAAGCTTTCTTT.